Each of the 16 T cell receptor beta chains below was sequenced from the same sample in a study of read filtering for tumor transcriptome and immune sequencing. The library was built from about 400 ng RNA with molecular barcoded adaptors for alpha/delta and beta/gamma chains. Using its own MiXCR run on the reads, TCRdb lists one record per CDR3 protein. Among tens of thousands of distinct CDR3 sequences listed, 20% to 25% were seen once. The source material was a population of CD138-negative cells sorted from bone marrow. These receptors all come from a donor aged 40 or over with multiple myeloma.

Concerning this clonotype: A read error may account for a junction end that differs from germline. The chain has TRBV7-9 and TRBJ1-2; possible D gene TRBD1, 5 bases. This CDR3 has 13 amino acids. Germline CDR1 SEHNR, CDR2 FQNEAQ (reference sequence). The CDR3 DNA reads as TGTACCAGCAGAGCGGAGGGGAACTATGGCTACACCTTC. It translates to CTSRAEGNYGYTF.

This clonotype has ten or more counts. This rearrangement joins TRBV5-1 to TRBJ2-1, with D perhaps TRBD1 or TRBD2 (5 bases each). Germline V CDR1 and CDR2: SGHRS, YFSETQ. The CDR3 has 17 amino acids. Trimming removed 2 bases at V and 0 bases at J, with 15 bases between. The CDR3 is CASSFGASGYSYNEQFF. The CDR3 bases are TGCGCCAGCAGCTTCGGGGCCAGCGGCTACTCCTACAATGAGCAGTTCTTC.

This clonotype was observed many times. The chain links TRBV5-1 to TRBJ2-7; no firm D call. Trimming removed 1 base from V and 0 bases from J, with 11 bases in between. Germline values: CDR1 SGHRS, CDR2 YFSETQ. There are 15 residues in the CDR3. The CDR3 nucleotides are TGCGCCAGCAGCTTGCGGGCAGAGTACTCCTACGAGCAGTACTTC. Its translation is CASSLRAEYSYEQYF.

This clonotype came up many times. The chain is built from TRBV11-2 and TRBJ2-7; TRBD1 or TRBD2 may be the D gene (6 bases each). CDR3 length: 12 amino acids. V was shortened by 3 bases and J by 5 bases, with 8 bases between the two germline ends. CDR1 and CDR2 from the germline V gene are SGHAT and FQNNGV. The CDR3 sequence is CASSFGGHEQYF. CDR3 DNA sequence: TGTGCCAGCAGCTTTGGGGGGCACGAGCAGTACTTC.

This clonotype was seen at least ten times. CDR3 coding DNA: TGTGCCAGCAGCCAAAAACCCCTCGGGCTAGCGGCTTTATTTTACAATGAGCAGTTCTTC. It codes for CASSQKPLGLAALFYNEQFF. The chain uses TRBV14 and TRBJ2-1; 7 bases match TRBD2. The ends lost 2 bases at V and 4 bases at J; junction bases unmatched: 20. This CDR3 has 20 amino acids. The germline V gene encodes CDR1 SGHDN and CDR2 FVKESK.

This clonotype was found many times. The rearrangement uses TRBV29-1 and TRBJ2-2; TRBD2 agrees at 8 bases. Germline V gene sequence: CDR1 SQVTM, CDR2 ANQGSEA. V shed 7 bases, J shed 4 bases, and the junction held 11 bases outside the gene matches. The CDR3 has 15 residues. The DNA for the CDR3 is TGCAGCGCACGAATGAGCGGGGGACCCACCGGGGAGCTGTTTTTT. Protein: CSARMSGGPTGELFF.

This clonotype was recorded at least ten times. This sequence joins TRBV12-3 or TRBV12-4 and TRBJ1-5, with D unresolved. V was trimmed by 2 bases and J by 3 bases, leaving 14 bases between them. This CDR3 is built from 16 residues. CDR3 amino acids: CASSLISGPLNQPQHF. In DNA, the CDR3 is TGTGCCAGCAGTTTAATCAGCGGACCCCTCAATCAGCCCCAGCATTTT.

This clonotype was observed at least ten times. The chain uses TRBV6-6 and TRBJ2-1; D may be TRBD2 (6 bases). The CDR3 runs to 15 residues. Germline assignment: CDR1 MNHNY and CDR2 SVGAGI (reference sequence). V gave up 3 bases and J gave up 0 bases, with 9 bases separating them. The CDR3 loop reads CASSYGGISYNEQFF. The CDR3 nucleotides read TGTGCCAGCAGTTATGGGGGGATCTCCTACAATGAGCAGTTCTTC.

Worth noting for this clonotype: A much larger clone differs by one base, so this may be a read error. Because the CDR3 is missing its conserved closing phenylalanine or tryptophan, this is likely a read error. CDR3 protein: CASSEARDLTDTQYS. CDR3 coding DNA: TGTGCCAGCAGTGAAGCTCGGGACTTAACAGATACGCAGTATTCT. J is TRBJ2-3 and V is TRBV2; tentative D call: TRBD2 (6 bases). With 0 bases removed from V and 3 bases from J, the gap between germline ends came to 10 bases. This CDR3 comprises 15 residues. Per germline, CDR1 SNHLY and CDR2 FYNNEI.

The sample holds many counts of this clonotype. The chain carries TRBV20-1 and TRBJ2-7; 7 nucleotides match TRBD2. The CDR3 has 15 residues. V lost 3 bases, J lost 4 bases, and 12 bases stayed unmatched. Germline CDR1 DFQATT, CDR2 SNEGSKA (reference sequence). The CDR3 sequence: CSASTGLEQSYEQYF. DNA of the CDR3: TGCAGTGCTAGTACCGGACTAGAACAATCGTACGAGCAGTACTTC.

This clonotype turned up a few times. This chain uses TRBV19 with TRBJ2-3; D is possibly TRBD2 (6 bases). Germline V lookup: CDR1 LNHDA, CDR2 SQIVND (reference sequence). Between the trimmed V and J ends, which lost 1 base and 2 bases, there was a span of 13 bases. The CDR3 sequence is 16 residues long. For the CDR3, the DNA is TGTGCCAGTAGTATAGGAACGGGGGAGCTCACAGATACGCAGTATTTT. It yields the protein CASSIGTGELTDTQYF.

This clonotype has only a few counts. This clone may be a read error of a much larger clone one base away. This sequence joins TRBV6-6 and TRBJ1-1, with no clear D. From germline, CDR1 is MNHNY and CDR2 SVGAGI (reference sequence). There are 11 residues in the CDR3. Trimming removed 5 bases from V and 4 bases from J, with 5 bases in between. CDR3 amino acids: CASSRTTEAFF. The CDR3 DNA sequence: TGTGCCAGCAGTCGGACCACTGAAGCTTTCTTT.

About this clonotype: A much larger clone lies a single base off, so this may be a read error. The V gene is TRBV20-1, the J gene TRBJ1-5; weak D call: TRBD1 (6 bases). From germline, CDR1 is DFQATT and CDR2 SNEGSKA (reference sequence). The CDR3 runs to 13 residues. CDR3 sequence (DNA): TGCAGAGCCGCGTGGGGGCGAAATCAGCCCCAGCATTTT. Protein product: CRAAWGRNQPQHF.

This clonotype was seen many times. The chain has TRBV28 and TRBJ2-6; 9 positions agree with TRBD1. Per germline, CDR1 MDHEN and CDR2 SYDVKM. The CDR3 spans 19 residues. The ends lost 4 bases at V and 2 bases at J; junction bases unmatched: 12. As DNA, the CDR3 is TGTGCCAGCAGTTATCGCAACAGGGGGCGTTCGGCTGGGGCCAACGTCCTGACTTTC. This translates into CASSYRNRGRSAGANVLTF.

This clonotype was recorded many times. The V call is TRBV19, the J call TRBJ2-2; unclear D gene. The V gene lost 8 bases and the J gene lost 2 bases, with 12 bases spanning the gap. This CDR3 contains 14 residues. Germline CDR1 LNHDA, CDR2 SQIVND (reference sequence). For the CDR3, the DNA is TGTGCCAGTTGTACCTATCCAAACACCGGGGAGCTGTTTTTT. Translated: CASCTYPNTGELFF. The full variable domain, its missing parts supplied by reference TRBV19 and TRBJ2-2, is DGGITQSPKYLFRKEGQNVTLSCEQNLNHDAMYWYRQDPGQGLRLIYYSQIVNDFQKGDIAEGYSVSREKKESFPLTVTSAQKNPTAFYLCASCTYPNTGELFFGEGSRLTVL.

The chain uses TRBV2 and TRBJ1-4; the D is unclear. Trimming stripped 2 bases from V and 8 bases from J, with 12 bases between. In germline, CDR1 is SNHLY, CDR2 FYNNEI. The length of the CDR3 is 14 residues. The CDR3 DNA sequence: TGTGCCAGCAGTGAAATGGGGTGGAGCGAAAAACTGTTTTTT. This translates into CASSEMGWSEKLFF.